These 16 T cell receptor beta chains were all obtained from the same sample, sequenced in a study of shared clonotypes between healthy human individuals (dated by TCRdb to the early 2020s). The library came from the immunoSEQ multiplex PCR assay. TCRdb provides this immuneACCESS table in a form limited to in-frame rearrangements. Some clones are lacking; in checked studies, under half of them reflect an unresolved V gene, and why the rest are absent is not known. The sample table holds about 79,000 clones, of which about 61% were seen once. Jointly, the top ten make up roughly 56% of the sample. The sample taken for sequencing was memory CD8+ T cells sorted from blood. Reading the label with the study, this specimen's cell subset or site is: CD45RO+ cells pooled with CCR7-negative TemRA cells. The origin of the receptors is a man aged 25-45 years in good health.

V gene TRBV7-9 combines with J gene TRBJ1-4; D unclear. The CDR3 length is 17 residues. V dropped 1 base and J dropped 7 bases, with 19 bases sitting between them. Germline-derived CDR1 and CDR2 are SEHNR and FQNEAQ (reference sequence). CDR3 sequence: CASSLGERPPRGEKLFF. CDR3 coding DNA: TGTGCCAGCAGCTTAGGGGAGAGGCCCCCGCGGGGTGAAAAACTGTTTTTT.

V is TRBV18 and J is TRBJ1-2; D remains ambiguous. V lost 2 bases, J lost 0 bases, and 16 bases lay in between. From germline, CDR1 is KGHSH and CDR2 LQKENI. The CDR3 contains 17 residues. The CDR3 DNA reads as TGTGCCAGCTCACCATTATTCGAGGGCCAGGCTAACTATGGCTACACCTTC. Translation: CASSPLFEGQANYGYTF.

This CDR3 is CASSLLQGGTGELFF. DNA of the CDR3: TGTGCCAGCAGCTTACTACAGGGAGGCACCGGGGAGCTGTTTTTT. V gene TRBV11-2 combines with J gene TRBJ2-2, with D perhaps given as TRBD1 or TRBD2 (6 bases each). Deletions cut 2 bases from V and 4 bases from J, with 11 bases between. The CDR3 has 15 amino acids. Per the germline V gene, CDR1 is SGHAT and CDR2 is FQNNGV.

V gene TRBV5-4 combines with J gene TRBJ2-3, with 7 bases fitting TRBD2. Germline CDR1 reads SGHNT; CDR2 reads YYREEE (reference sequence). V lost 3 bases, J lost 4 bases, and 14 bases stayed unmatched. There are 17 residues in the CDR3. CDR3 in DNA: TGTGCCAGCAGCTCAAGCGTTGGACTAGATCTTCCAGATACGCAGTATTTT. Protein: CASSSSVGLDLPDTQYF.

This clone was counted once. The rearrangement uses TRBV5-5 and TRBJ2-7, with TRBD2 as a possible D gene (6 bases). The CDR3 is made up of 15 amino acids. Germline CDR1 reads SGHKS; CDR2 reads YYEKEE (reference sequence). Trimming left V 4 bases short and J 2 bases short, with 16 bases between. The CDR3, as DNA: TGTGCCAGCAGCCTGATCGGGACGGGGGCCTACGAGCAGTACTTC. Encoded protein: CASSLIGTGAYEQYF.

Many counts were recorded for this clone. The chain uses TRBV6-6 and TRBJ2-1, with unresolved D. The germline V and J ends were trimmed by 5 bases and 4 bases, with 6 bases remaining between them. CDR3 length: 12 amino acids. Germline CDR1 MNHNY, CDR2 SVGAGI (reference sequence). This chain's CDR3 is CASSLEYNEQFF. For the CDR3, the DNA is TGTGCCAGCAGTCTAGAGTACAATGAGCAGTTCTTC.

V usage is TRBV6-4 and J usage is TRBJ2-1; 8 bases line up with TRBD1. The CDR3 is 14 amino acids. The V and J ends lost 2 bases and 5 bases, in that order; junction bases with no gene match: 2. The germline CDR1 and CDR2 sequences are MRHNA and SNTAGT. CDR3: CASSDGQGHNEQFF. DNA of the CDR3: TGTGCCAGCAGTGACGGACAGGGACACAATGAGCAGTTCTTC.

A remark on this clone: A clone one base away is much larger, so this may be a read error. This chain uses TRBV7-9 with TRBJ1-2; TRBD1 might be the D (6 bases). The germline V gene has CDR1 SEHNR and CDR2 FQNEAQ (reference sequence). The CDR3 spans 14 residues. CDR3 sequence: CASSPRGTNYGYIF. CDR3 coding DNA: TGTGCCAGCAGCCCTAGGGGGACTAACTATGGCTACATCTTC. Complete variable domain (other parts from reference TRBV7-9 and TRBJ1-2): DTGVSQNPRHKITKRGQNVTFRCDPISEHNRLYWYRQTLGQGPEFLTYFQNEAQLEKSRLLSDRFSAERPKGSFSTLEIQRTEQGDSAMYLCASSPRGTNYGYIFGSGTRLTVV.

The CDR3 nucleotides are TGTGCCAGCAGCTATGCCGGGACAGGGAGATACGAGCAGTACTTC. This translates into CASSYAGTGRYEQYF. This chain joins TRBV11-2 and TRBJ2-7; the match to TRBD1 covers 9 bases. The junction had 8 bases not matched to a gene; V was cut back by 4 bases and J by 4 bases. CDR3 size: 15 residues. The germline V gene has CDR1 SGHAT and CDR2 FQNNGV.

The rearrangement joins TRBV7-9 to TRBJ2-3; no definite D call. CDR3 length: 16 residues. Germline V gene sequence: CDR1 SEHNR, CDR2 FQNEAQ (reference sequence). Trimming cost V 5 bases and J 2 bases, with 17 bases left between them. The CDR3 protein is CASSPATAAHTDTQYF. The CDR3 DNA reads TGTGCCAGCAGCCCCGCCACGGCCGCCCACACAGATACGCAGTATTTT. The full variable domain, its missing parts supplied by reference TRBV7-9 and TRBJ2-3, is DTGVSQNPRHKITKRGQNVTFRCDPISEHNRLYWYRQTLGQGPEFLTYFQNEAQLEKSRLLSDRFSAERPKGSFSTLEIQRTEQGDSAMYLCASSPATAAHTDTQYFGPGTRLTVL.

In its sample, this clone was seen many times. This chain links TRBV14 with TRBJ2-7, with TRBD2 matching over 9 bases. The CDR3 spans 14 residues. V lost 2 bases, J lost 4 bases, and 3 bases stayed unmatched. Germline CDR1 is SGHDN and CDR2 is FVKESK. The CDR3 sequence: CASSQLAGRYEQYF. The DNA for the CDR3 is TGTGCCAGCAGCCAACTAGCGGGAAGGTACGAGCAGTACTTC.

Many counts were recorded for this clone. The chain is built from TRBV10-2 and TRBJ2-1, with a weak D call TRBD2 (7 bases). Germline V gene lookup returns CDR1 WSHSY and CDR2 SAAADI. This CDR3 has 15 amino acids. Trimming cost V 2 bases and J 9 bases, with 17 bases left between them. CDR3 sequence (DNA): TGCGCCAGCAGTGAGGGGGGGGGCAGAGCCAGTGAGCAGTTCTTC. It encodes CASSEGGGRASEQFF.

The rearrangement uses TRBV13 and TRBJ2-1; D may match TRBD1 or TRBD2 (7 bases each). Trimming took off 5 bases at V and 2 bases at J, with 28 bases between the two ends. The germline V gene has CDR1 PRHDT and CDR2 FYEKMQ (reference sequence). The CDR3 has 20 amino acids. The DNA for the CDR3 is TGTGCCAGCAGCAGAAAGAGCGGGACAGCTATTACACGAACCTACAATGAGCAGTTCTTC. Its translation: CASSRKSGTAITRTYNEQFF.

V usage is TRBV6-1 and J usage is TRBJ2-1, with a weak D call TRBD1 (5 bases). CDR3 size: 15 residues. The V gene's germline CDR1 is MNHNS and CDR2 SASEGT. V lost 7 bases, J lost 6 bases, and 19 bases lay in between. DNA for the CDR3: TGTGCCAGCACCCAGGACACCTCACGCTTCAATGAGCAGTTCTTC. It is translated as CASTQDTSRFNEQFF.

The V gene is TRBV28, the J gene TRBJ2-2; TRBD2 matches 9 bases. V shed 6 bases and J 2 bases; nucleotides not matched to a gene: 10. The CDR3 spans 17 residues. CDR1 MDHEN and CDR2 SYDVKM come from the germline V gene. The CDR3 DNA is TGTGCCAGCAGCAGTGCGGGAGGGTCGAGAAACACCGGGGAGCTGTTTTTT. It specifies CASSSAGGSRNTGELFF.

The CDR3 sequence is CSVTDNEQFF. The CDR3, as DNA: TGCAGCGTGACCGACAATGAGCAGTTCTTC. The V gene is TRBV29-1, the J gene TRBJ2-1, with no clear D. V lost 6 bases, J lost 5 bases, and 5 bases lay in between. The CDR3 covers 10 residues. Germline CDR1 SQVTM, CDR2 ANQGSEA.